The entry that follows covers one TCR beta chain sequence. Its antigen is undetermined. The entry originates in a study of OX40 agonist ivuxolimab in advanced cancers. The wider study: Anti-PD-1, anti-PD-L1 or anti-CTLA-4 therapy given earlier was allowed, and approximately 40% had some. Three individuals attained partial responses, comprising one hepatocellular carcinoma case and two cutaneous melanoma cases.

General study results and limits: Which antigen the expanded peripheral T cells recognized is unknown.

Peripheral blood came from all dose cohorts at three timepoints. CDR3 size: 14 residues. Trimming cost V 0 bases and J 8 bases, with 14 bases left between them. Germline-derived CDR1 and CDR2 are SGDLS and YYNGEE. Libraries were prepared by immunoSEQ multiplex PCR; TCRdb keeps only in-frame clonotypes and omits some of them. The sample holds around 67,000 clones, 75% to 90% seen once. The rearrangement links TRBV9 to TRBJ1-2, with D tentatively TRBD1 (5 bases). Sample: CD4+ or CD8+ T cells sorted from blood, taken in a trial of the OX40 agonist ivuxolimab. This clonotype originated in an adult with an advanced solid tumor such as melanoma, head and neck, liver or kidney cancer. The CDR3 coding sequence is TGTGCCAGCAGCGTAGGGGACTCGGCAAGAGGCTACACCTTC. It is translated as CASSVGDSARGYTF.